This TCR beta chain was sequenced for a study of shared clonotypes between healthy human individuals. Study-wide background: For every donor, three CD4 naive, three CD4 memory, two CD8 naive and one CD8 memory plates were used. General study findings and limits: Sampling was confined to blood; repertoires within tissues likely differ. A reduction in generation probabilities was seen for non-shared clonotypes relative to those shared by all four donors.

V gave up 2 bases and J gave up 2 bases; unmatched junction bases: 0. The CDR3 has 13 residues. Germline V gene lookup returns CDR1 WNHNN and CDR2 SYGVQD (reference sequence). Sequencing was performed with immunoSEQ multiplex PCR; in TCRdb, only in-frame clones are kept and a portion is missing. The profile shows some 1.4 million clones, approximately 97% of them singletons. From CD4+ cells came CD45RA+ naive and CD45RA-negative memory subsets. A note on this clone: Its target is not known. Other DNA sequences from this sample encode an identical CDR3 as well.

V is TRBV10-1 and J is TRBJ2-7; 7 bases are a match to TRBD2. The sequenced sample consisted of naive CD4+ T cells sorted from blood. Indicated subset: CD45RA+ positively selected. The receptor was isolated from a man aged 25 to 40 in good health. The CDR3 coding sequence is TGCGCCAGCAGTGAGCGGGGGGCCTACGAGCAGTACTTC. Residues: CASSERGAYEQYF.